Listed here are 23 T cell receptor beta chains from one sample, sequenced in a study of cytomegalovirus exposure and HLA in healthy donors. Primers: 60 Vbeta forward and 13 Jbeta reverse. TCRdb's table, derived via immunoSEQ multiplex PCR, lists solely in-frame clones and lacks some. The sample has around 140,000 clones, roughly 80% seen once; the top ten hold approximately 1.4%. Specimen: PBMCs. The receptors were sampled from a female donor in good health and CMV-seronegative.

The V and J genes are TRBV4-2 and TRBJ2-7; a possible D gene is TRBD2 (5 bases). The length of the CDR3 is 14 residues. The V and J ends lost 6 bases and 5 bases respectively, with 17 bases between them. The germline CDR1 and CDR2 sequences are LGHNA and YNFKEQ. The CDR3 sequence is CASRNLAFQDEQYF. The CDR3 DNA follows: TGTGCCAGCAGGAATTTAGCGTTTCAAGACGAGCAGTACTTC.

The rearrangement uses TRBV11-2 and TRBJ2-7; TRBD2 agrees at 9 bases. CDR3 size: 11 residues. Losses at the gene ends were 3 bases for V and 10 bases for J; bases not matched to a gene: 1. In germline, CDR1 is SGHAT, CDR2 FQNNGV. The CDR3 DNA reads TGTGCCAGCAGCTTCCTAGCGGGACAGTACTTC. Translating gives CASSFLAGQYF.

V gene TRBV27 combines with J gene TRBJ2-1; 10 nucleotides line up with TRBD2. V shed 4 bases and J 6 bases; nucleotides not matched to a gene: 0. The CDR3 loop spans 13 amino acids. Germline CDR1 reads MNHEY; CDR2 reads SMNVEV (reference sequence). CDR3 in amino acids: CASSWTSGNEQFF. The DNA of the CDR3 is TGTGCCAGCAGTTGGACTAGCGGCAATGAGCAGTTCTTC.

The V and J genes are TRBV28 and TRBJ1-5, with a possible D match to TRBD1 (5 bases). The CDR3 totals 16 residues. Trimming removed 7 bases at V and 1 base at J, with 17 bases between. CDR1 is MDHEN and CDR2 is SYDVKM in the germline V gene. CDR3 in amino acids: CASKQKWAGSNQPQHF. The CDR3 DNA reads TGTGCCAGCAAGCAAAAGTGGGCAGGGAGCAATCAGCCCCAGCATTTT.

The chain couples TRBV29-1 to TRBJ2-7, with 7 nucleotides matching TRBD1. The CDR3 sequence is 16 residues long. J was trimmed by 2 bases and V by 0 bases; bases with no gene match: 10. Germline CDR1 SQVTM, CDR2 ANQGSEA. The CDR3 region is CSVEDRARGNPYEQYF. The CDR3, as DNA: TGCAGCGTTGAAGATCGGGCCAGGGGGAACCCCTACGAGCAGTACTTC.

This rearrangement joins TRBV7-2 to TRBJ2-5; D is perhaps TRBD1 (5 bases). This CDR3 has 12 amino acids. Germline V gene sequence: CDR1 SGHTA, CDR2 FQGNSA. The V end was cut by 2 bases, the J end by 5 bases, with 6 bases between. Here the CDR3 DNA reads TGTGCCAGCAGCTTAAACAGGGAGACCCAGTACTTC. It codes for CASSLNRETQYF.

The chain carries TRBV19 and TRBJ1-5; 7 bases map to TRBD1. V lost 6 bases and J lost 1; bases outside the gene matches: 3. CDR1 is LNHDA and CDR2 is SQIVND in the germline V gene (reference sequence). The CDR3 runs 14 residues. The DNA for the CDR3 is TGTGCCAGTAGCCAACAGGGGAGCAATCAGCCCCAGCATTTT. It is translated as CASSQQGSNQPQHF.

V is TRBV19 and J is TRBJ2-2, with TRBD1 as a possible D gene (5 bases). Per the germline V gene, CDR1 is LNHDA and CDR2 is SQIVND (reference sequence). Trimming took 6 bases from V and 1 from J, leaving 9 bases between them. The length of the CDR3 is 14 residues. The CDR3 region is CASRLQVNTGELFF. In DNA, the CDR3 is TGTGCCAGTAGACTACAGGTGAACACCGGGGAGCTGTTTTTT.

The chain combines TRBV30 with TRBJ1-3; tentatively, D is TRBD1 (5 bases). CDR1 is GTSNPN, CDR2 SVGIG, per germline (reference sequence). The CDR3 covers 16 residues. V was clipped by 1 base and J by 0 bases, with 13 bases between them. In DNA, the CDR3 is TGTGCCTGGAGTGGAAAGGGGCCCGCCTCTGGAAACACCATATATTTT. This translates into CAWSGKGPASGNTIYF. Based on the CDR3 plus reference TRBV30 and TRBJ1-3, the full variable domain is SQTIHQWPATLVQPVGSPLSLECTVEGTSNPNLYWYRQAAGRGLQLLFYSVGIGQISSEVPQNLSASRPQDRQFILSSKKLLLSDSGFYLCAWSGKGPASGNTIYFGEGSWLTVV.

The chain recombines TRBV30 with TRBJ2-5; TRBD1 matches at 9 bases. The germline V gene has CDR1 GTSNPN and CDR2 SVGIG (reference sequence). V gave up 3 bases and J gave up 3 bases; unmatched junction bases: 11. The CDR3 extends over 16 amino acids. In DNA form, the CDR3 reads TGTGCCTGGAGCCGCGGGACCTGGACAGGGGAAGAGACCCAGTACTTC. Encoded protein: CAWSRGTWTGEETQYF.

The chain carries TRBV2 and TRBJ1-5, with D perhaps TRBD1 (5 bases). Germline values: CDR1 SNHLY, CDR2 FYNNEI. Trimming took off 4 bases at V and 6 bases at J, with 10 bases between the two ends. CDR3 length: 13 residues. This CDR3 reads CASSVQQGQPQHF. CDR3 DNA: TGTGCCAGCAGTGTCCAGCAGGGTCAGCCCCAGCATTTT.

This clone was found once. The rearrangement joins TRBV7-2 to TRBJ1-2, with unresolved D. Per germline, CDR1 SGHTA and CDR2 FQGNSA. V lost 5 bases, J lost 3 bases, and 10 bases lay in between. The CDR3 runs 13 residues. CDR3 nucleotides: TGTGCCAGCAGCCCTTTCGGGGACTATGGCTACACCTTC. It yields the protein CASSPFGDYGYTF.

The chain carries TRBV9 and TRBJ2-7; TRBD2 matches 13 bases. The V segment lost 0 bases and the J segment 3 bases; nucleotides outside the gene matches: 3. Germline CDR1 is SGDLS and CDR2 is YYNGEE. This CDR3 is built from 16 residues. The CDR3 sequence is CASSVATSGGIYEQYF. CDR3 coding DNA: TGTGCCAGCAGCGTAGCGACTAGCGGGGGGATCTACGAGCAGTACTTC.

The rearrangement joins TRBV7-3 to TRBJ2-7; 7 bases are shared with TRBD1. The V gene end was trimmed by 5 bases and the J gene end by 5 bases; junction bases not matched to a gene: 12. The CDR3 is 15 amino acids. CDR1 is SGHTA and CDR2 is FQGTGA in the germline V gene. CDR3 nucleotide sequence: TGTGCCAGCAGCACGCCTTTGACAGGGCGGAACGAGCAGTACTTC. Residues: CASSTPLTGRNEQYF.

The genes are TRBV14 and TRBJ2-3, with 9 nucleotides matching TRBD2. V lost 4 bases and J lost 5; bases outside the gene matches: 4. CDR1 SGHDN and CDR2 FVKESK come from the germline V gene. The CDR3 totals 14 residues. The CDR3 region has the DNA TGTGCCAGCAGCCTAGCGGGAGTTTTAGATACGCAGTATTTT. Protein: CASSLAGVLDTQYF. The full variable domain, with the rest looked up from reference TRBV14 and TRBJ2-3, is EAGVTQFPSHSVIEKGQTVTLRCDPISGHDNLYWYRRVMGKEIKFLLHFVKESKQDESGMPNNRFLAERTGGTYSTLKVQPAELEDSGVYFCASSLAGVLDTQYFGPGTRLTVL.

The CDR3 reads CASSPSGQNTGELFF. DNA for the CDR3: TGTGCCAGCTCACCATCCGGACAGAACACCGGGGAGCTGTTTTTT. J is TRBJ2-2 and V is TRBV18; the D gene is possibly TRBD1 (5 bases). V gave up 2 bases and J gave up 1 base, with 8 bases separating them. The CDR3 extends over 15 amino acids. CDR1 is KGHSH, CDR2 LQKENI, per germline.

J is TRBJ2-7 and V is TRBV2; 7 nucleotides agree with TRBD1. The germline V gene encodes CDR1 SNHLY and CDR2 FYNNEI. The CDR3 spans 15 residues. After removal of 6 bases from V and 0 bases from J, the junction contained 8 bases not matched to a gene. The CDR3 is CASSRTGSSSYEQYF. In nucleotides, the CDR3 is TGTGCCAGCAGCCGGACAGGATCCAGCTCCTACGAGCAGTACTTC.

The V call is TRBV11-3, the J call TRBJ2-7; 8 bases are a match to TRBD2. Germline V CDR1 and CDR2: SGHNT, YENEEA. The CDR3 consists of 15 residues. The V gene end was trimmed by 4 bases and the J gene end by 3 bases; junction bases not matched to a gene: 8. The DNA for the CDR3 is TGTGCCAGCAGCTCCCGAGGAACTAGCGGCTACGAGCAGTACTTC. Residues: CASSSRGTSGYEQYF. Using reference TRBV11-3 and TRBJ2-7 for the parts outside the CDR3, the full variable domain is EAGVVQSPRYKIIEKKQPVAFWCNPISGHNTLYWYLQNLGQGPELLIRYENEEAVDDSQLPKDRFSAERLKGVDSTLKIQPAELGDSAVYLCASSSRGTSGYEQYFGPGTRLTVT.

The chain recombines TRBV10-3 with TRBJ1-1; D unresolved. This CDR3 spans 14 amino acids. The V end was cut by 4 bases, the J end by 1 base, with 10 bases between. From germline, CDR1 is ENHRY and CDR2 SYGVKD. For the CDR3, the DNA is TGTGCCATCAGTGTGGAGCGGGAGAACACTGAAGCTTTCTTT. The encoded protein is CAISVERENTEAFF.

The rearrangement joins TRBV9 to TRBJ1-3; 7 bases are a match to TRBD1. V was clipped by 4 bases and J by 0 bases; unmatched bases: 7. The CDR3 consists of 16 residues. The germline gives CDR1 SGDLS, CDR2 YYNGEE. Here the CDR3 reads CASSLGQPSSGNTIYF. The CDR3 DNA follows: TGTGCCAGCAGCTTGGGACAGCCGAGCTCTGGAAACACCATATATTTT. Combining the CDR3 with reference TRBV9 and TRBJ1-3 gives the whole variable domain DSGVTQTPKHLITATGQRVTLRCSPRSGDLSVYWYQQSLDQGLQFLIQYYNGEERAKGNILERFSAQQFPDLHSELNLSSLELGDSALYFCASSLGQPSSGNTIYFGEGSWLTVV.

This clone was seen more than once but under ten times. This chain joins TRBV7-9 and TRBJ1-3, with a weak D call TRBD1 (6 bases). The V gene lost 3 bases and the J gene lost 0 bases, with 12 bases spanning the gap. CDR1 and CDR2 (germline): SEHNR, FQNEAQ (reference sequence). The CDR3 has 16 amino acids. The CDR3 DNA reads as TGTGCCAGCAGCTTCGGAGGGGGGGCCTCTGGAAACACCATATATTTT. This encodes CASSFGGGASGNTIYF.

The chain combines TRBV7-8 with TRBJ2-3; 11 nucleotides agree with TRBD2. The CDR3 spans 14 residues. CDR1 is SGHVS, CDR2 FQNEAQ, per germline. V lost 5 bases, J lost 6 bases, and 4 bases stayed unmatched. The CDR3 DNA is TGTGCCAGCAGCCCCACTAGCGGGAGTGATACGCAGTATTTT. Protein product: CASSPTSGSDTQYF.

The V call is TRBV11-2, the J call TRBJ2-7; 8 bases agree with TRBD1. The CDR3 extends over 15 amino acids. The V and J ends lost 2 bases and 6 bases, in that order; junction bases with no gene match: 9. In germline, CDR1 is SGHAT, CDR2 FQNNGV. CDR3 DNA: TGTGCCAGCAGCTTATCCCGGGACAGGCTCCGCGAGCAGTACTTC. As protein: CASSLSRDRLREQYF.